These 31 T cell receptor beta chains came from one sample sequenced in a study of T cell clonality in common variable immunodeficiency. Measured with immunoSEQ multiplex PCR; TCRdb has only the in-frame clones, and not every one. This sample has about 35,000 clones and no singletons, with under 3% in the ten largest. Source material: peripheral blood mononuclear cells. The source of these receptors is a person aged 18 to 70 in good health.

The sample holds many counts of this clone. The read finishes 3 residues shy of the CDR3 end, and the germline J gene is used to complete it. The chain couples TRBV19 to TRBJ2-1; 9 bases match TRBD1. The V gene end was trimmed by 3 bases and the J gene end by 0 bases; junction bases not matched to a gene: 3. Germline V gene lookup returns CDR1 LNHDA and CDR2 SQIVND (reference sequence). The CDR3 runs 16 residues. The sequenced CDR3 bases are TGTGCCAGTAGTATCGAGGGACAGGGCTCCTACAATGAG. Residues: CASSIEGQGSYNE. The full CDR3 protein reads CASSIEGQGSYNEQFF.

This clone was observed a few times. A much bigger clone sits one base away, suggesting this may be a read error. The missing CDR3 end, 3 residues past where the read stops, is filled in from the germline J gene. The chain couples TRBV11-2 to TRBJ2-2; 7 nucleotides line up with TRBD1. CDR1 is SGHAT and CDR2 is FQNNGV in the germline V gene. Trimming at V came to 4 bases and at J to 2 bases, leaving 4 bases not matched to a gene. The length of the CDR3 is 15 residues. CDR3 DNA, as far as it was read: TGTGCCAGCAGCTCCGGGACAGCTAACACCGGGGAG. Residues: CASSSGTANTGE. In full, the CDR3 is CASSSGTANTGELFF.

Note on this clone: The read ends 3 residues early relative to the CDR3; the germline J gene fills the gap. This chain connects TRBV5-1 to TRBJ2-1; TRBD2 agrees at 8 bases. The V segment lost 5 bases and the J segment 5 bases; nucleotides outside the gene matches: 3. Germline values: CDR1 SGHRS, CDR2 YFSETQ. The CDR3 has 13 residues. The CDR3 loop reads CASSLAGDNEQFF. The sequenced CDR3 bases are TGCGCCAGCAGTCTAGCGGGCGACAATGAG.

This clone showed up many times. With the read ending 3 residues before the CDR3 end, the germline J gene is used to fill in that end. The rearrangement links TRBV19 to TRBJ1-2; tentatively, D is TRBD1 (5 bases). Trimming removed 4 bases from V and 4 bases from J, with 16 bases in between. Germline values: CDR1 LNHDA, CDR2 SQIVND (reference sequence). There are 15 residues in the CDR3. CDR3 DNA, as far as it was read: TGTGCCAGTAGTAGTACGAGGGGCGTTAGCTATGGC. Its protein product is CASSSTRGVSYG. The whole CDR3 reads CASSSTRGVSYGYTF.

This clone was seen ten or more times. CDR3 DNA (partial): TGTGCCACACCCGGGACAGATAACTCCTACGAG. Translation: CATPGTDNSYE. From start to end, the CDR3 is CATPGTDNSYEQYF. The chain combines TRBV6-4 with TRBJ2-7; TRBD1 matches at 7 bases. The missing CDR3 end, 3 residues past where the read stops, is filled in from the germline J gene. With V trimmed by 10 bases and J by 0 bases, 9 bases remained unmatched. Germline CDR1 and CDR2: MRHNA and SNTAGT. This CDR3 region has 14 residues.

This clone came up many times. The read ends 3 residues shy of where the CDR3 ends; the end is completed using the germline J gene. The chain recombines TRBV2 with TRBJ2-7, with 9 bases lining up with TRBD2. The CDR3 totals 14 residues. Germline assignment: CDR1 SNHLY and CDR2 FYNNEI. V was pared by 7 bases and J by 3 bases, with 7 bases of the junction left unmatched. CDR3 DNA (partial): TGTGCCAGCATGCCCAGTAGCGGGGGCTACGAG. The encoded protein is CASMPSSGGYE. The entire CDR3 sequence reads CASMPSSGGYEQYF.

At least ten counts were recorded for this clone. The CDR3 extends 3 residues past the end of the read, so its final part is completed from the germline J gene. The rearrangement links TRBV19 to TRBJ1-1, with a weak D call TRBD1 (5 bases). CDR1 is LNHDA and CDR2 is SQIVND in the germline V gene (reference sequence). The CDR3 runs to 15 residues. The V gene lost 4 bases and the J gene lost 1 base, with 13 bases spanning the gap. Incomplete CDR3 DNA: TGTGCCAGTAGTAGAAAGGGGTCTGGGAACACTGAA. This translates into CASSRKGSGNTE. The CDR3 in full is CASSRKGSGNTEAFF. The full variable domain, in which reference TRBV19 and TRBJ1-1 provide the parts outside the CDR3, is DGGITQSPKYLFRKEGQNVTLSCEQNLNHDAMYWYRQDPGQGLRLIYYSQIVNDFQKGDIAEGYSVSREKKESFPLTVTSAQKNPTAFYLCASSRKGSGNTEAFFGQGTRLTVV.

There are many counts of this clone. The CDR3 is CASSQEIYRGSNQPQHF. CDR3 DNA (partial): TGCGCCAGCAGCCAAGAAATATACAGGGGTAGCAATCAGCCC. The chain couples TRBV4-1 to TRBJ1-5, with TRBD1 matching over 7 bases. The missing CDR3 end, 3 residues past where the read stops, is filled in from the germline J gene. The CDR3 is 17 amino acids. V shed 0 bases and J 0 bases; nucleotides not matched to a gene: 5. CDR1 and CDR2 from the germline V gene are MGHRA and YSYEKL.

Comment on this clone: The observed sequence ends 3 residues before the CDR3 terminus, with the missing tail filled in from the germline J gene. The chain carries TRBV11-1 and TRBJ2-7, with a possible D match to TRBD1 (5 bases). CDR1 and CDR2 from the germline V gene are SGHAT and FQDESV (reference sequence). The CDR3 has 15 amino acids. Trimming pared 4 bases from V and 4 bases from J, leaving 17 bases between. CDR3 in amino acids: CASSSAWTPVYEQYF. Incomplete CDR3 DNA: TGTGCCAGCAGCTCCGCCTGGACACCGGTTTACGAG. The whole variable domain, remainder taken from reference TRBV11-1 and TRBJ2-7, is EAEVAQSPRYKITEKSQAVAFWCDPISGHATLYWYRQILGQGPELLVQFQDESVVDDSQLPKDRFSAERLKGVDSTLKIQPAELGDSAMYLCASSSAWTPVYEQYFGPGTRLTVT.

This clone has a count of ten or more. Incomplete CDR3 DNA: TGTGCCAGCAGTAAGGGGCCATGGTCAACCAACACAGATACG. It is translated as CASSKGPWSTNTDT. The whole CDR3 region reads CASSKGPWSTNTDTQYF. The V gene is TRBV27, the J gene TRBJ2-3, with D maybe TRBD1 (5 bases). With the read ending 3 residues before the CDR3 end, the germline J gene is used to fill in that end. The V end was cut by 5 bases, the J end by 2 bases, with 20 bases between. Germline values: CDR1 MNHEY, CDR2 SMNVEV (reference sequence). This CDR3 has 17 amino acids.

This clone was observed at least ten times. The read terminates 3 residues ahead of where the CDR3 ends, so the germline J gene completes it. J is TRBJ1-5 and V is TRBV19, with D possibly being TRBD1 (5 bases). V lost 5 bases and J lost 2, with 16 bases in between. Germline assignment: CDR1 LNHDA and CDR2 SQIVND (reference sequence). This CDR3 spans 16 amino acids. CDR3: CASSLWDPGGNQPQHF. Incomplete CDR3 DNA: TGTGCCAGTAGTCTATGGGACCCGGGGGGCAATCAGCCC.

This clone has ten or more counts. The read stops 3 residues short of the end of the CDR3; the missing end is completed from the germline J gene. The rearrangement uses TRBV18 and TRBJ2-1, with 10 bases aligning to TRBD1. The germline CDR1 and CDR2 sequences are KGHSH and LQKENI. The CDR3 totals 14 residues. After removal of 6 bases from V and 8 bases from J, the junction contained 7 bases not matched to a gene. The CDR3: CASSRTGGVDEQFF. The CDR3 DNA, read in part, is TGTGCCAGCTCCAGGACAGGGGGGGTGGATGAG. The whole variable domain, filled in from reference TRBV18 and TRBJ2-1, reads NAGVMQNPRHLVRRRGQEARLRCSPMKGHSHVYWYRQLPEEGLKFMVYLQKENIIDESGMPKERFSAEFPKEGPSILRIQQVVRGDSAAYFCASSRTGGVDEQFFGPGTRLTVL.

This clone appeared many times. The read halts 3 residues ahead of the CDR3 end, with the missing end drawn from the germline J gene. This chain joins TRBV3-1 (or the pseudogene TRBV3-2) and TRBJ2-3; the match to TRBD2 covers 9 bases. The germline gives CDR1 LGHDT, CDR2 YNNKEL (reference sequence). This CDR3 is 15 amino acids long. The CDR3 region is CASSQGLSGSSAQYF. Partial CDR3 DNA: TGTGCCAGCAGCCAAGGCCTTAGCGGGAGTTCGGCG.

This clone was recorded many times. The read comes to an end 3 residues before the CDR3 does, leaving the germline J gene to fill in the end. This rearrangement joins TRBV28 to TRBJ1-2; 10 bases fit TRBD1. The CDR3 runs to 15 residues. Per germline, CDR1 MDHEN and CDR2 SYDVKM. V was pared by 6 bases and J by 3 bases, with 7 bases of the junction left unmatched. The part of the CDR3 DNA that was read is TGTGCCAGCAGACGACAGGGGGCGTCGGACTATGGC. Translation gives CASRRQGASDYG. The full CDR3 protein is CASRRQGASDYGYTF.

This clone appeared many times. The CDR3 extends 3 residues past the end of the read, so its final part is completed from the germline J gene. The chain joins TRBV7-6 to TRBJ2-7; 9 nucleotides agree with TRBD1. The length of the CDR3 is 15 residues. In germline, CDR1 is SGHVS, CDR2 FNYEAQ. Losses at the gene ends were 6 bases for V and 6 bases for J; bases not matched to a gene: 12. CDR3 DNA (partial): TGTGCCAGCAGTCCATCAACAGGGGGCTTAGGCGAG. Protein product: CASSPSTGGLGE. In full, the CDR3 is CASSPSTGGLGEQYF.

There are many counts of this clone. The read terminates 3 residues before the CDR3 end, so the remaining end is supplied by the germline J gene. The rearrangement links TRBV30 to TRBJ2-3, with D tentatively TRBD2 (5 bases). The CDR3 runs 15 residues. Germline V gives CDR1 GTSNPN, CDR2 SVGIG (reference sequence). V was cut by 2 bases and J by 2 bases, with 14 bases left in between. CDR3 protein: CAWSQAVTSTDTQYF. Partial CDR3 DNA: TGTGCCTGGAGTCAAGCGGTTACCTCCACAGATACG. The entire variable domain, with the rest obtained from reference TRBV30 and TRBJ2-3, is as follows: SQTIHQWPATLVQPVGSPLSLECTVEGTSNPNLYWYRQAAGRGLQLLFYSVGIGQISSEVPQNLSASRPQDRQFILSSKKLLLSDSGFYLCAWSQAVTSTDTQYFGPGTRLTVL.

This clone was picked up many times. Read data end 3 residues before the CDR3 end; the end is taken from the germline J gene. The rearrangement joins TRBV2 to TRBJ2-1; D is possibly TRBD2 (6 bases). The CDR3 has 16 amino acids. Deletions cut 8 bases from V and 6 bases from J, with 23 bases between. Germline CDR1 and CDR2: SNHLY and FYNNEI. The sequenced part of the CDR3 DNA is TGTGCCAGCCGCCCCGTCAGGAGGGCCGAAGGCAATGAG. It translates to CASRPVRRAEGNE. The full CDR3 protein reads CASRPVRRAEGNEQFF.

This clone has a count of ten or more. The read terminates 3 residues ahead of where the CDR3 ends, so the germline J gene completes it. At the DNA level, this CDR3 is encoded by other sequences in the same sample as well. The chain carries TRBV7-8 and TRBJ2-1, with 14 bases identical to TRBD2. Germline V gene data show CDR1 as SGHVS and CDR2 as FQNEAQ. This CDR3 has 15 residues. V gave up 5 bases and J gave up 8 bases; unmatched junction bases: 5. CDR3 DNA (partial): TGTGCCAGCAGCACCCCGGGACTAGCGGGAGATGAG. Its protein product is CASSTPGLAGDE. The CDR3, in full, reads CASSTPGLAGDEQFF. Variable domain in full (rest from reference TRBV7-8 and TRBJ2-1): GAGVSQSPRYKVAKRGQDVALRCDPISGHVSLFWYQQALGQGPEFLTYFQNEAQLDKSGLPSDRFFAERPEGSVSTLKIQRTQQEDSAVYLCASSTPGLAGDEQFFGPGTRLTVL.

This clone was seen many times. The CDR3 DNA, read in part, is TGCGCCAGCAGCCAGGGGCAGACAGGGCCCGGTTTCTATGAG. This translates into CASSQGQTGPGFYE. The entire CDR3 reads CASSQGQTGPGFYEQFF. The J gene is TRBJ2-1, the V gene TRBV4-1; 7 nucleotides agree with TRBD1. Read coverage stops 3 residues before the CDR3 terminus; the germline J gene supplies the remainder. The V gene's germline CDR1 is MGHRA and CDR2 YSYEKL. The CDR3 loop spans 17 amino acids. Trimming cost V 3 bases and J 8 bases; bases outside gene matches: 16.

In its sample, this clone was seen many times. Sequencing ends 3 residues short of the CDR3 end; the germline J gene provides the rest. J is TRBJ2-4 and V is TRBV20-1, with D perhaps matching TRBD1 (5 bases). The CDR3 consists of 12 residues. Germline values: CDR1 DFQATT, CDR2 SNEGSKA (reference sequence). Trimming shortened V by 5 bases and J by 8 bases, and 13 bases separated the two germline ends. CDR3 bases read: TGCAGTGCTGGGGCCCTAAGGGACATT. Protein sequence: CSAGALRDI. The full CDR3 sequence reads CSAGALRDIQYF.

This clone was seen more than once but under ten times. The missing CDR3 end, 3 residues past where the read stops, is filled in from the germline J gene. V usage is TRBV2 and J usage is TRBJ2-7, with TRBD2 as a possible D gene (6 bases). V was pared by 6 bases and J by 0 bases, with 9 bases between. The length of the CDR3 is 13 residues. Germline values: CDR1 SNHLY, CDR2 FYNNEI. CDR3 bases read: TGTGCCAGCAGCCGGGACTTCTCCTACGAG. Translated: CASSRDFSYE. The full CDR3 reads CASSRDFSYEQYF.

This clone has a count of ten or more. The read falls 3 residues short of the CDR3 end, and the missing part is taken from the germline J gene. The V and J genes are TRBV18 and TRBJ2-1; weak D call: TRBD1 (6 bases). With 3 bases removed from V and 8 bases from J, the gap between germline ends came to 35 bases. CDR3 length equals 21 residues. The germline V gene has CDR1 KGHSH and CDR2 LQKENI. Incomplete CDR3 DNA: TGTGCCAGCTCACCGGGTACCGGGACACTTTACATGGGATTCGTCCGGGATGAG. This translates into CASSPGTGTLYMGFVRDE. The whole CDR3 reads CASSPGTGTLYMGFVRDEQFF.

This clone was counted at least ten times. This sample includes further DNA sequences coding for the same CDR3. The part of the CDR3 DNA that was read is TGTGCCAGCTCACCGGACAGGAATGAAAAA. It yields the protein CASSPDRNEK. The CDR3 in its entirety is CASSPDRNEKLFF. This chain uses TRBV18 with TRBJ1-4; 7 nucleotides align to TRBD1. The read ends 3 residues early relative to the CDR3; the germline J gene fills the gap. The germline V gene has CDR1 KGHSH and CDR2 LQKENI. V shed 3 bases and J 5 bases; nucleotides not matched to a gene: 0. The CDR3 covers 13 residues.

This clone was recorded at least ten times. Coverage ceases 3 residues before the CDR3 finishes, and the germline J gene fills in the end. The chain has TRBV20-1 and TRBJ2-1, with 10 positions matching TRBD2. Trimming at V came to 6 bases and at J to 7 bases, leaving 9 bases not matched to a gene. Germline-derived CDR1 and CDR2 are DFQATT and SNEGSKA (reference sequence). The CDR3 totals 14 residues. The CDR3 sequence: CSAQPPSGRNEQFF. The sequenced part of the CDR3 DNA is TGCAGTGCGCAACCACCTAGCGGGAGAAATGAG.

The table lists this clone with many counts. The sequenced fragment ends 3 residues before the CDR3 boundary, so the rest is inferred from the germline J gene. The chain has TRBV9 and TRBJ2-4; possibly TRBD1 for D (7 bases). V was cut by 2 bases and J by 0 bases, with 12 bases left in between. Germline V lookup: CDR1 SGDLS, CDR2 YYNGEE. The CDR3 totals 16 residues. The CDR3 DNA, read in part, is TGTGCCAGCAGCGTCGACAGGGACTTAGCCAAAAACATT. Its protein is CASSVDRDLAKNI. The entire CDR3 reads CASSVDRDLAKNIQYF.

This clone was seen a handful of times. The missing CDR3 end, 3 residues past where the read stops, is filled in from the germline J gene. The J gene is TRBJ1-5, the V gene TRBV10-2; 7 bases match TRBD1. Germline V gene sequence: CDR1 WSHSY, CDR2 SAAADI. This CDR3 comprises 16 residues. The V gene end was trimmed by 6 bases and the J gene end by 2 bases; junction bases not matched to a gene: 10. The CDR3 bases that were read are TGCGCCAGCAGGCGGGGGGGAGGACAGGGCAATCAGCCC. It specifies CASRRGGGQGNQP. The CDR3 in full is CASRRGGGQGNQPQHF.

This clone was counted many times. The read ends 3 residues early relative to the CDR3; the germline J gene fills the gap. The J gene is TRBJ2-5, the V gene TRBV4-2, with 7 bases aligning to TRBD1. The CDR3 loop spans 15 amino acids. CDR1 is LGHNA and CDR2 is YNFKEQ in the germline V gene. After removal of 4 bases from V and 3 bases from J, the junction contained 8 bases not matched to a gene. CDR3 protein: CASSLQTGDKETQYF. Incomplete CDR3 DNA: TGTGCCAGCAGCCTCCAAACAGGGGACAAAGAGACC.

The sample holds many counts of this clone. The CDR3 loop reads CSAHGQGALNEQFF. CDR3 bases read: TGCAGTGCCCATGGACAGGGGGCGCTCAATGAG. V gene TRBV20-1 combines with J gene TRBJ2-1, with 11 bases identical to TRBD1. The read comes to an end 3 residues before the CDR3 does, leaving the germline J gene to fill in the end. V lost 6 bases to trimming and J lost 6 bases; unmatched junction nucleotides: 7. The CDR3 consists of 14 residues. CDR1 is DFQATT, CDR2 SNEGSKA, per germline (reference sequence).

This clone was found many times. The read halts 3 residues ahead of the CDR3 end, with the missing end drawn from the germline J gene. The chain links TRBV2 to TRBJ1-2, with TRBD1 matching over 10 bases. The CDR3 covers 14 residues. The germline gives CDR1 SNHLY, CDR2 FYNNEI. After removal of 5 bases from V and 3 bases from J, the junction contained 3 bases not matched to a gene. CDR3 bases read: TGTGCCAGCAGTTGGGACAGGGGTGACTATGGC. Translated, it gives CASSWDRGDYG. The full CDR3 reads CASSWDRGDYGYTF.

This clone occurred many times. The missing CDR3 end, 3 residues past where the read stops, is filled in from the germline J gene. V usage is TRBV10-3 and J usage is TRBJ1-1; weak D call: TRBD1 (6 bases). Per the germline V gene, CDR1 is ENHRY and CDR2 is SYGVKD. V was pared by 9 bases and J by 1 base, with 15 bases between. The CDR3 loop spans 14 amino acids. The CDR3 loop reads CAITDRLKNTEAFF. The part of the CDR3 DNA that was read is TGTGCCATTACAGACAGGCTCAAGAACACTGAA.

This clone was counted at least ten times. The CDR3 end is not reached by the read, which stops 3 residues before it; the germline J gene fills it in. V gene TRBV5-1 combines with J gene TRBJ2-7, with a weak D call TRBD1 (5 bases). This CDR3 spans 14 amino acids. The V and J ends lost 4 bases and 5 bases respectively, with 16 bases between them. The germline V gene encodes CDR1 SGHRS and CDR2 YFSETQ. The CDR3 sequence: CASSPVYRFHEQYF. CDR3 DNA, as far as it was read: TGCGCCAGCAGCCCCGTCTACAGGTTCCACGAG.